This T cell receptor (beta chain) was identified during a study of blood T cell repertoires in COVID-19. For the study at large: The analysed material was cDNA or gDNA that came from T cells, B-cell-depleted T cells, or PBMCs.

Sequencing used immunoSEQ multiplex PCR; TCRdb keeps in-frame clones, though not all of them. Among approximately 260,000 clones listed, approximately 81% were seen once. Participant ages covered roughly 18 to 89 years across about 25 US areas. Grouping used clinical history reported by participants in a survey and questionnaire. Within 2 weeks before study entry, exposed participants met a COVID-19 case. The TCR comes from a woman aged 50 to 60 who had been exposed to COVID-19. Sample: PBMCs or T cells enriched from blood (not recorded which).

The CDR3 is CASGLVLGGANYGYTF. The CDR3 DNA reads TGTGCTAGTGGTTTGGTACTGGGGGGGGCTAACTATGGCTACACCTTC. The genes are TRBV12-5 and TRBJ1-2, with D tentatively TRBD1 (5 bases). This CDR3 has 16 residues. Germline V CDR1 and CDR2: LGHNT, FRNRAP. The germline V and J ends were trimmed by 0 bases and 0 bases, with 11 bases remaining between them.